This is a list of T cell receptor beta chains from one sample in a study of cytomegalovirus exposure and HLA in healthy donors. Sequencing used immunoSEQ multiplex PCR; TCRdb keeps in-frame clones, though not all of them. This sample has approximately 44,000 clones, with around 90% found just once. Sequenced input: PBMCs. These receptors originate from a woman in her twenties or thirties in good health and CMV-seronegative. The CDR3 runs from the conserved cysteine through the conserved F or W. D genes are given only for firm matches. The size field is filled for only some rows; it gives once, few, many or a size class.

CDR3: CASSLGPGGGGYYEQYF
DNA: TGTGCCAGCAGCTTGGGGCCCGGGGGGGGTGGCTACTACGAGCAGTACTTC
V: TRBV5-7
D: TRBD2
size: .
J: TRBJ2-7

CDR3: CASSSPTSGPLYEQYF
DNA: TGTGCCAGCAGTTCACCGACTAGCGGGCCGCTCTACGAGCAGTACTTC
V: TRBV6-5
D: TRBD2
size: .
J: TRBJ2-7

CDR3: CAISESRKELFF
DNA: TGTGCCATCAGTGAGTCGAGGAAGGAGCTGTTTTTT
V: TRBV10-3
D: .
size: once
J: TRBJ2-2

CDR3: CASSLGFGGEKLFF
DNA: TGCGCCAGCAGCTTGGGATTCGGTGGTGAAAAACTGTTTTTT
V: TRBV5-1
D: .
size: .
J: TRBJ1-4

CDR3: CASNIAVAKNIQYF
DNA: TGTGCCAGCAATATAGCGGTAGCCAAAAACATTCAGTACTTC
V: TRBV6-1
D: .
size: .
J: TRBJ2-4

CDR3: CASRLQGNREKLFF
DNA: TGTGCCAGCAGACTACAGGGAAACAGGGAAAAACTGTTTTTT
V: TRBV28
D: .
size: .
J: TRBJ1-4

CDR3: CASSSTGTLAYEQYF
DNA: TGTGCCAGCAGCTCAACCGGGACTCTGGCCTACGAGCAGTACTTC
V: TRBV7-8
D: .
size: few
J: TRBJ2-7

CDR3: CASSTLNREQPQHF
DNA: TGTGCCAGCAGTACCCTCAACAGGGAACAGCCCCAGCATTTT
V: TRBV6-1
D: .
size: .
J: TRBJ1-5

CDR3: CASSPNLQGGEQYF
DNA: TGTGCCAGCTCGCCTAACCTCCAGGGGGGCGAGCAGTACTTC
V: TRBV18
D: .
size: .
J: TRBJ2-7

CDR3: CSVAPGGSGTIYF
DNA: TGCAGCGTTGCCCCGGGAGGAAGCGGGACCATATATTTT
V: TRBV29-1
D: .
size: few
J: TRBJ1-3

CDR3: CASSLRSATGSEAFF
DNA: TGTGCCAGCAGCCTCCGCAGTGCCACAGGGAGTGAAGCTTTCTTT
V: TRBV7-8
D: .
size: .
J: TRBJ1-1

CDR3: CSVYPGGNNEQFF
DNA: TGCAGCGTGTATCCAGGGGGGAACAATGAGCAGTTCTTC
V: TRBV29-1
D: .
size: .
J: TRBJ2-1

CDR3: CASSVIGMGEQFF
DNA: TGTGCCAGCAGCGTGATCGGGATGGGTGAGCAGTTCTTC
V: TRBV9
D: .
size: .
J: TRBJ2-1

CDR3: CASSGGRTGVFEKLFF
DNA: TGTGCCAGCAGTGGGGGCCGGACAGGGGTTTTCGAAAAACTGTTTTTT
V: TRBV2
D: TRBD1
size: .
J: TRBJ1-4

CDR3: CASSLAPGQVTSNTEAFF
DNA: TGTGCCAGCAGCTTAGCCCCGGGACAGGTAACATCGAACACTGAAGCTTTCTTT
V: TRBV7-9
D: TRBD1
size: once
J: TRBJ1-1

CDR3: CASSWDRGRAEAFF
DNA: TGTGCCAGCAGTTGGGACAGGGGAAGAGCTGAAGCTTTCTTT
V: TRBV5-4
D: TRBD1
size: few
J: TRBJ1-1